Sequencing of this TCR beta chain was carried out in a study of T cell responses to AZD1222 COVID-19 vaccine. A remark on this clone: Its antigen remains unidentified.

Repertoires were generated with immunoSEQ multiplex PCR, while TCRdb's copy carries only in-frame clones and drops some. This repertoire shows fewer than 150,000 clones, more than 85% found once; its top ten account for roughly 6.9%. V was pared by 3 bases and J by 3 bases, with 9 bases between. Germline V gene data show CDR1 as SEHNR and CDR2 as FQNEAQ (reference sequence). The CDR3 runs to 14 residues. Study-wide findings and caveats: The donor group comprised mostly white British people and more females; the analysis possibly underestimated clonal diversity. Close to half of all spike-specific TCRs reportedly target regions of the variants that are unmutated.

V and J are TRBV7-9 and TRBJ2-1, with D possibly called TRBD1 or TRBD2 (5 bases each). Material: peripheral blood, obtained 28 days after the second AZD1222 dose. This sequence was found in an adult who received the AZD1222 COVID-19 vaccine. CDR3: CASSFPGRYNEQFF. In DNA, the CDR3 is TGTGCCAGCAGCTTCCCGGGGCGCTACAATGAGCAGTTCTTC.